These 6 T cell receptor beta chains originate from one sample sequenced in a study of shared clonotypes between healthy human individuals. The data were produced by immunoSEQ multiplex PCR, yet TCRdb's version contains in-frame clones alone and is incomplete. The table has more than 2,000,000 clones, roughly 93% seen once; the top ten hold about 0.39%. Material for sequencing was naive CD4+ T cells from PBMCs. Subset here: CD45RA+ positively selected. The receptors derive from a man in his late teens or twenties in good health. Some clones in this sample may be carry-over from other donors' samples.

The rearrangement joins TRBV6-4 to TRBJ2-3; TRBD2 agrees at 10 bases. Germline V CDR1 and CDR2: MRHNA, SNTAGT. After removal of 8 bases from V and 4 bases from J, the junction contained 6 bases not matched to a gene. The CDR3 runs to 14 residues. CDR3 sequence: CASAAGGLPDTQYF. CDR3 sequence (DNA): TGTGCCAGCGCAGCGGGAGGGCTGCCAGATACGCAGTATTTT.

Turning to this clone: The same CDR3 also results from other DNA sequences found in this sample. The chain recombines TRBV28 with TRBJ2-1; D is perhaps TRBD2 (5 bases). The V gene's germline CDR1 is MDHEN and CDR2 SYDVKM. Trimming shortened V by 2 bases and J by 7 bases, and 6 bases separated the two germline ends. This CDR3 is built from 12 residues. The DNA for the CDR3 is TGTGCCAGCAGTTTAACGGGGAATGAGCAGTTCTTC. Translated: CASSLTGNEQFF.

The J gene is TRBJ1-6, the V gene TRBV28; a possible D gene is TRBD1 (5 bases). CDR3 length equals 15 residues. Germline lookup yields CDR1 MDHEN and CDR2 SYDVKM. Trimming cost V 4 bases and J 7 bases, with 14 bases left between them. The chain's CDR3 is CASSWGGLGNSPLHF. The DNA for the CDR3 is TGTGCCAGCAGTTGGGGCGGCCTCGGCAATTCACCCCTCCACTTT.

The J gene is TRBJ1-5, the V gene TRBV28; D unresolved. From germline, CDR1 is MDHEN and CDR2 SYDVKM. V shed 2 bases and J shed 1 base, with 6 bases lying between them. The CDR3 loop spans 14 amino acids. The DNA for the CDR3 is TGTGCCAGCAGTTTAGGGCACAGCAATCAGCCCCAGCATTTT. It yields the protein CASSLGHSNQPQHF.

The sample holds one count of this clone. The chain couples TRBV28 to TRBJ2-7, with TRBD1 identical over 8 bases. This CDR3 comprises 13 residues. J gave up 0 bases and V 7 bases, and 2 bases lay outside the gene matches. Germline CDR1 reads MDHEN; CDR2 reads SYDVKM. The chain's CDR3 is CASITGGSYEQYF. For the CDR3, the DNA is TGTGCCAGCATCACAGGGGGCTCCTACGAGCAGTACTTC.

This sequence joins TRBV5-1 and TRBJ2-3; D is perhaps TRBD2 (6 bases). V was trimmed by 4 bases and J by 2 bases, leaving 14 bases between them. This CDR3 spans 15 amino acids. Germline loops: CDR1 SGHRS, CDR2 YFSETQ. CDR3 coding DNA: TGCGCCAGCAGCGGCGGGACTTACAACACAGATACGCAGTATTTT. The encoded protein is CASSGGTYNTDTQYF. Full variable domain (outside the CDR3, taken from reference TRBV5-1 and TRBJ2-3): KAGVTQTPRYLIKTRGQQVTLSCSPISGHRSVSWYQQTPGQGLQFLFEYFSETQRNKGNFPGRFSGRQFSNSRSEMNVSTLELGDSALYLCASSGGTYNTDTQYFGPGTRLTVL.